This T cell receptor (beta chain) was obtained from a study of cytomegalovirus exposure and HLA in healthy donors. General study results and limits: According to the study, 150 to 200 TCR beta chains were cytomegalovirus-associated. Most TCRs appeared rarely, but some public TCRs recurred in many donors.

On this clone itself: Its antigen is currently unknown.

With 60 Vbeta and 13 Jbeta primers, the PCR was carried out. Data came from immunoSEQ multiplex PCR; TCRdb stores just in-frame clones and leaves some out. The sample includes fewer than 150,000 clones, over 75% of them seen just once. This CDR3 is 13 amino acids long. V lost 4 bases to trimming and J lost 2 bases, with 8 bases between them. Germline values: CDR1 MDHEN, CDR2 SYDVKM. The sample taken for sequencing was PBMCs. This receptor was obtained from a male donor in good health and CMV-seronegative. This rearrangement joins TRBV28 to TRBJ2-5; D may be TRBD2 (6 bases). CDR3 in DNA: TGTGCCAGCAGTTCTAGCGTGCAAGAGACCCAGTACTTC. It specifies CASSSSVQETQYF.